These 20 T cell receptor beta chains share one sample of origin, sequenced in a study of response to subunit inactivated influenza vaccine. TCRdb processed the RT-PCR reads anew with MiXCR; each CDR3 protein has one entry. The data show under 850,000 distinct CDR3 sequences, approximately 17% seen once. This sample comprised PBMCs from blood, obtained around 5 days after vaccination. Source of these receptors: a man aged 50-60 years who received an inactivated influenza vaccine.

In this sample, this clonotype turned up a few times. The genes are TRBV5-6 and TRBJ1-1; 7 bases are shared with TRBD1. J lost 0 bases, V lost 0 bases, and 8 bases had no gene match. The germline V gene has CDR1 SGHDT and CDR2 YYEEEE. The CDR3 loop spans 17 amino acids. The CDR3 nucleotides are TGTGCCAGCAGCTTGGTGGGACAGAGATATGTGAACACTGAAGCTTTCTTT. Its translation is CASSLVGQRYVNTEAFF.

This clonotype came up many times. This sequence joins TRBV12-3 or TRBV12-4 and TRBJ2-1; the match to TRBD2 covers 7 bases. V was pared by 5 bases and J by 4 bases, with 2 bases of the junction left unmatched. The CDR3 is made up of 13 amino acids. CDR3 loop: CASSPGGYNEQFF. DNA for the CDR3: TGTGCCAGCAGTCCGGGGGGTTACAATGAGCAGTTCTTC.

This clonotype has a count of ten or more. The J gene is TRBJ2-1, the V gene TRBV29-1; D ambiguous. Germline V gives CDR1 SQVTM, CDR2 ANQGSEA. V gave up 5 bases and J gave up 1 base, with 9 bases separating them. CDR3 length equals 13 residues. CDR3 nucleotide sequence: TGCAGCGTTTCCGGCGGTTCCTACAATGAGCAGTTCTTC. Translated: CSVSGGSYNEQFF.

The rearrangement links TRBV5-1 to TRBJ2-7; D remains unclear. The V end was cut by 0 bases, the J end by 2 bases, with 9 bases between. The CDR3 loop spans 14 amino acids. Germline CDR1 reads SGHRS; CDR2 reads YFSETQ. The chain's CDR3 is CASSLGNAAYEQYF. Written as DNA, the CDR3 is TGCGCCAGCAGCTTGGGCAACGCGGCCTACGAGCAGTACTTC. Supplemented by reference TRBV5-1 and TRBJ2-7, the full variable domain reads KAGVTQTPRYLIKTRGQQVTLSCSPISGHRSVSWYQQTPGQGLQFLFEYFSETQRNKGNFPGRFSGRQFSNSRSEMNVSTLELGDSALYLCASSLGNAAYEQYFGPGTRLTVT.

This clonotype was picked up a small number of times. The CDR3 region has the DNA TGTGCCAGCAGTTTATACCCCGACCGACCGTTCTACGAGCAGTACTTC. Its protein is CASSLYPDRPFYEQYF. The gene calls are TRBV12-3 or TRBV12-4 and TRBJ2-7, with D unresolved. The CDR3 spans 16 residues. V lost 2 bases, J lost 3 bases, and 17 bases lay in between.

This clonotype turned up a few times. V gene TRBV24-1 combines with J gene TRBJ2-4, with D hard to call. Trimming removed 5 bases from V and 4 bases from J, with 8 bases in between. Germline CDR1 reads KGHDR; CDR2 reads SFDVKD. CDR3 length: 13 amino acids. The CDR3 DNA reads TGTGCCACCAGTGCGAACGAGAAAAACATTCAGTACTTC. Amino acids: CATSANEKNIQYF.

This clonotype was seen a few times. This chain connects TRBV7-8 to TRBJ2-1; 7 nucleotides line up with TRBD2. After removal of 1 base from V and 0 bases from J, the junction contained 12 bases not matched to a gene. Germline V gives CDR1 SGHVS, CDR2 FQNEAQ. CDR3 length: 19 amino acids. The CDR3 sequence: CASSLERLVGGSSYNEQFF. In DNA, the CDR3 is TGTGCCAGCAGCTTAGAACGCTTGGTGGGGGGGAGCTCCTACAATGAGCAGTTCTTC.

The genes are TRBV12-3 or TRBV12-4 and TRBJ2-3; 11 nucleotides agree with TRBD2. The CDR3 consists of 16 residues. V gave up 1 base and J gave up 2 bases; unmatched junction bases: 2. The CDR3 is CASSLVGLADTDTQYF. The CDR3 DNA reads as TGTGCCAGCAGTTTAGTGGGACTAGCGGACACAGATACGCAGTATTTT.

The chain is built from TRBV15 and TRBJ1-2; D not resolved. Germline V CDR1 and CDR2: LNHNV, YYDKDF (reference sequence). V was cut by 5 bases and J by 4 bases, with 20 bases left in between. This CDR3 contains 16 residues. The CDR3 DNA reads TGTGCCACCAGCTATACCTCAGGCACGGTTGGCTATGGCTACACCTTC. Translation: CATSYTSGTVGYGYTF.

The chain is built from TRBV5-1 and TRBJ2-2, with TRBD1 matching over 7 bases. CDR3 length: 15 residues. Germline CDR1 reads SGHRS; CDR2 reads YFSETQ. J lost 7 bases, V lost 2 bases, and 8 bases had no gene match. The CDR3 nucleotides are TGCGCCAGCAGCTTCGACAGGGTAACAGGCGGGGAGCTGTTTTTT. Its protein product is CASSFDRVTGGELFF.

The sample holds a few counts of this clonotype. This rearrangement joins TRBV6-1 to TRBJ2-2, with 7 bases identical to TRBD1. The CDR3 is 15 residues long. The germline gives CDR1 MNHNS, CDR2 SASEGT. V lost 5 bases to trimming and J lost 4 bases; unmatched junction nucleotides: 7. The CDR3: CASSRQGPSTGELFF. CDR3 nucleotide sequence: TGTGCCAGCAGTCGACAGGGTCCCTCCACCGGGGAGCTGTTTTTT.

This clonotype was recorded many times. The chain employs TRBV5-1 and TRBJ2-3; D call uncertain. This CDR3 is 15 amino acids long. Trimming removed 3 bases from V and 2 bases from J, with 13 bases in between. Germline values: CDR1 SGHRS, CDR2 YFSETQ. Written as DNA, the CDR3 is TGCGCCAGCAGCTACAGAGACCCAAACACAGATACGCAGTATTTT. Encoded protein: CASSYRDPNTDTQYF.

This clonotype was found a few times. CDR3 in DNA: TGTGCCAGCAGTGAAGCTACTCTAAGGACAGGCAATGGCTACACCTTC. Amino acids: CASSEATLRTGNGYTF. The gene calls are TRBV6-1 and TRBJ1-2; TRBD1 agrees at 7 bases. This CDR3 comprises 16 residues. The germline V gene encodes CDR1 MNHNS and CDR2 SASEGT. V lost 0 bases, J lost 6 bases, and 10 bases stayed unmatched.

About this clonotype: This clone may be a read error of a much larger clone one base away. The V gene is TRBV12-3 or TRBV12-4, the J gene TRBJ2-3, with D tentatively TRBD1 or TRBD2 (5 bases each). The CDR3 consists of 14 residues. CDR3 DNA sequence: TGTGACAGCAGTTTACCGGGACCCCACCGGGCGCAGTATTTT. Protein sequence: CDSSLPGPHRAQYF.

This clonotype occurred a few times. This rearrangement joins TRBV28 to TRBJ2-7; D might be TRBD2 (6 bases). Looked up from germline, CDR1 is MDHEN and CDR2 is SYDVKM. V lost 6 bases, J lost 4 bases, and 16 bases lay in between. The CDR3 length is 14 residues. In DNA form, the CDR3 reads TGTGCCAGCAGCCCGGGACTTTCATTTTACGAGCAGTACTTC. This encodes CASSPGLSFYEQYF. The complete variable domain, with remaining parts taken from reference TRBV28 and TRBJ2-7, reads DVKVTQSSRYLVKRTGEKVFLECVQDMDHENMFWYRQDPGLGLRLIYFSYDVKMKEKGDIPEGYSVSREKKERFSLILESASTNQTSMYLCASSPGLSFYEQYFGPGTRLTVT.

The sample holds a few counts of this clonotype. The chain combines TRBV2 with TRBJ2-7; tentatively, D is TRBD2 (5 bases). CDR1 is SNHLY, CDR2 FYNNEI, per germline. V gave up 3 bases and J gave up 2 bases, with 14 bases separating them. The CDR3 contains 15 residues. The DNA for the CDR3 is TGTGCCAGCAGTGATAGGGCCTTGCGGGCCTACGAGCAGTACTTC. Encoded protein: CASSDRALRAYEQYF.

The chain recombines TRBV30 with TRBJ1-1, with D perhaps TRBD1 (6 bases). This CDR3 comprises 14 residues. Deletions cut 3 bases from V and 4 bases from J, with 15 bases between. Germline V gene sequence: CDR1 GTSNPN, CDR2 SVGIG (reference sequence). The CDR3 region has the DNA TGTGCCTGGAGGGGAGGGGGGCGCGGCACTGAAGCTTTCTTT. This translates into CAWRGGGRGTEAFF.

This clonotype was counted a few times. This chain connects TRBV29-1 to TRBJ2-6; no reliable D call. The V gene's germline CDR1 is SQVTM and CDR2 ANQGSEA. Between the trimmed V and J ends, which lost 1 base and 13 bases, there was a span of 14 bases. CDR3 length: 13 residues. CDR3 residues: CSVEGAKGGVLTF. The CDR3 DNA is TGCAGCGTTGAAGGAGCCAAAGGTGGGGTCCTGACTTTC.

This clonotype has a handful of counts. This rearrangement joins TRBV6-5 to TRBJ2-3, with D perhaps TRBD2 (5 bases). V dropped 0 bases and J dropped 0 bases, with 7 bases sitting between them. Germline values: CDR1 MNHEY, CDR2 SVGAGI. The CDR3 has 15 residues. The CDR3 spells CASSYSGESTDTQYF. CDR3 bases: TGTGCCAGCAGTTACTCGGGAGAGAGCACAGATACGCAGTATTTT.

This clonotype was seen only a few times. The rearrangement uses TRBV29-1 and TRBJ1-2, with no clear D. The CDR3 is made up of 13 amino acids. Germline-derived CDR1 and CDR2 are SQVTM and ANQGSEA. V dropped 4 bases and J dropped 4 bases, with 13 bases sitting between them. The CDR3 DNA reads TGCAGCGTTGGTCCGGCTTACCCCTATGGCTACACCTTC. Translating gives CSVGPAYPYGYTF.